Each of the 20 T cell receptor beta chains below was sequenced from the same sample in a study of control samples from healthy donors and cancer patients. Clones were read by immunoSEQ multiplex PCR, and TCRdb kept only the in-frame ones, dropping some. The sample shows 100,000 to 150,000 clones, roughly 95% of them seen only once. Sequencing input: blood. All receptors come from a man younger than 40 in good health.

In DNA, the CDR3 is TGTGCCAGCAGTCAGCGCCCCGGGGAGCTGTTTTTT. Translated: CASSQRPGELFF. This chain joins TRBV25-1 and TRBJ2-2; no reliable D call. V was shortened by 5 bases and J by 6 bases, with 7 bases between the two germline ends. The V gene's germline CDR1 is MGHDK and CDR2 SYGVNS. This CDR3 has 12 amino acids.

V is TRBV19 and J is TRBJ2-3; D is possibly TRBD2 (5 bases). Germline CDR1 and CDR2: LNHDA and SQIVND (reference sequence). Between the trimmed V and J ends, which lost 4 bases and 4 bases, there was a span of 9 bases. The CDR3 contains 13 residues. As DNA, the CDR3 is TGTGCCAGTAGTACAGGACTGGCAGATACGCAGTATTTT. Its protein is CASSTGLADTQYF.

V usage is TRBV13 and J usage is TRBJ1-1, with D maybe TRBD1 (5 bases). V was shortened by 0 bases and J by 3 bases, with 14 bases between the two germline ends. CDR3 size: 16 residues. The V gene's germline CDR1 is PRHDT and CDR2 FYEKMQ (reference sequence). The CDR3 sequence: CASSLGSGWGYTEAFF. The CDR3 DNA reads TGTGCCAGCAGCTTAGGGTCCGGTTGGGGGTACACTGAAGCTTTCTTT.

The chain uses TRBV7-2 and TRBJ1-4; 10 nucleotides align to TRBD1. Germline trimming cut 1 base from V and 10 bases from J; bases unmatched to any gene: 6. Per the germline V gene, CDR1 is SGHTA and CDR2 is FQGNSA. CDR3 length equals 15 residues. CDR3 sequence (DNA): TGTGCCAGCAGCTTAGGGGGACAGGGGCAGGGAAAACTGTTTTTT. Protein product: CASSLGGQGQGKLFF.

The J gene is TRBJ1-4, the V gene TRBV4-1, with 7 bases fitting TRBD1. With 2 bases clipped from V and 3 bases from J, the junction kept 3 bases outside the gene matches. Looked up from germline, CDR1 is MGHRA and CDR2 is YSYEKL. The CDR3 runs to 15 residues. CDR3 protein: CASSQNRGANEKLFF. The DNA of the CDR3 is TGCGCCAGCAGCCAAAACAGGGGTGCTAATGAAAAACTGTTTTTT.

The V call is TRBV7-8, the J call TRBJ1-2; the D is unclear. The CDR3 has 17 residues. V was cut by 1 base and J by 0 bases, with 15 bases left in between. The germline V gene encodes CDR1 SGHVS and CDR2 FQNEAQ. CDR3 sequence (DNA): TGTGCCAGCAGCTTAGTCACTAGGACGGTTACTAACTATGGCTACACCTTC. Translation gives CASSLVTRTVTNYGYTF. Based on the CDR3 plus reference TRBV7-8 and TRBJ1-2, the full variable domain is GAGVSQSPRYKVAKRGQDVALRCDPISGHVSLFWYQQALGQGPEFLTYFQNEAQLDKSGLPSDRFFAERPEGSVSTLKIQRTQQEDSAVYLCASSLVTRTVTNYGYTFGSGTRLTVV.

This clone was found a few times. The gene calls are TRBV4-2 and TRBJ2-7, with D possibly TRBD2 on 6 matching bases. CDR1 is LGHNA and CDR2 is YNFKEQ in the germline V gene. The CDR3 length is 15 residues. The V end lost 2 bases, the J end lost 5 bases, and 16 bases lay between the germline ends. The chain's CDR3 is CASSQLPGEKDEQYF. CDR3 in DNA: TGTGCCAGCAGCCAACTGCCGGGGGAGAAGGACGAGCAGTACTTC.

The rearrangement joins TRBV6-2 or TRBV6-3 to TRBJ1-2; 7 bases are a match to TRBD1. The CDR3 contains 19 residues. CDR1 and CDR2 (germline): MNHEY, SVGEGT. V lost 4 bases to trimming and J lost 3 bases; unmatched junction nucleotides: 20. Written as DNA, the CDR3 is TGTGCCAGCAGTTGGCCACGGGGACAGACAGGGCCCACCTACTATGGCTACACCTTC. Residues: CASSWPRGQTGPTYYGYTF.

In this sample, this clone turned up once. CDR3 residues: CASSSGTFQETQYF. The CDR3, as DNA: TGTGCCAGCAGCTCAGGGACATTTCAAGAGACCCAGTACTTC. The chain is built from TRBV5-4 and TRBJ2-5, with D tentatively TRBD1 (6 bases). Deletions cut 3 bases from V and 2 bases from J, with 11 bases between. The germline V gene encodes CDR1 SGHNT and CDR2 YYREEE (reference sequence). The length of the CDR3 is 14 residues. The variable domain in full, with the rest retrieved from reference TRBV5-4 and TRBJ2-5, is ETGVTQSPTHLIKTRGQQVTLRCSSQSGHNTVSWYQQALGQGPQFIFQYYREEENGRGNFPPRFSGLQFPNYSSELNVNALELDDSALYLCASSSGTFQETQYFGPGTRLLVL.

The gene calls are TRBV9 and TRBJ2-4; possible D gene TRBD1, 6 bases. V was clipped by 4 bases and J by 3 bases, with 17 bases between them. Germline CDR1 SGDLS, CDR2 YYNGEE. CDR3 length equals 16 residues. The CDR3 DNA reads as TGTGCCAGCAGCTTCCTCTGGGGGCTGATCAAAAACATTCAGTACTTC. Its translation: CASSFLWGLIKNIQYF.

CDR3 bases: TGTGCCAGCAGCCTAGACAGGAATTCACCCCTCCACTTT. Translation gives CASSLDRNSPLHF. J is TRBJ1-6 and V is TRBV6-6; D is possibly TRBD1 (6 bases). Looked up from germline, CDR1 is MNHNY and CDR2 is SVGAGI (reference sequence). The CDR3 is 13 residues long. V was shortened by 6 bases and J by 7 bases, with 10 bases between the two germline ends.

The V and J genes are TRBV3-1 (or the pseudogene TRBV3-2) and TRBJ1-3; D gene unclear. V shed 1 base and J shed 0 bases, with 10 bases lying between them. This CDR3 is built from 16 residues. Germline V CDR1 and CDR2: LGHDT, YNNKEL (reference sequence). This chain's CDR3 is CASSQGRSSSGNTIYF. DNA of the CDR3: TGTGCCAGCAGCCAAGGGCGCAGTAGCTCTGGAAACACCATATATTTT.

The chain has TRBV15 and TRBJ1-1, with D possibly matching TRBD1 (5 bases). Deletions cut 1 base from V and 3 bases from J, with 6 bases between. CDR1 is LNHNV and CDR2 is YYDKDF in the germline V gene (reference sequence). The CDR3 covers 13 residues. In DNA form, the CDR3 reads TGTGCCACCAGCAGAGGAGGGGACACTGAAGCTTTCTTT. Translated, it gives CATSRGGDTEAFF.

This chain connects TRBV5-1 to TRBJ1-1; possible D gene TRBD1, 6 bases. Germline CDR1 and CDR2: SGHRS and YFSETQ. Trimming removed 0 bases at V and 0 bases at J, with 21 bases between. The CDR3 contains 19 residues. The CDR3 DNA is TGCGCCAGCAGCTTGGCCGTCAGACAGGAAGACCCCATGAACACTGAAGCTTTCTTT. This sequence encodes CASSLAVRQEDPMNTEAFF.

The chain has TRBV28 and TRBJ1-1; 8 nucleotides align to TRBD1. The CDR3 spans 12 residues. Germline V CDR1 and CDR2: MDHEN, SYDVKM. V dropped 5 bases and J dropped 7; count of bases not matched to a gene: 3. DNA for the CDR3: TGTGCCAGCAGTCCTGGACAGGGTGAAGCTTTCTTT. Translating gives CASSPGQGEAFF.

This CDR3 reads CAWSVPPGTQYF. The CDR3 DNA follows: TGTGCCTGGAGTGTACCTCCGGGGACCCAGTACTTC. The J gene is TRBJ2-5, the V gene TRBV30; D is undetermined. The V end lost 0 bases, the J end lost 7 bases, and 9 bases lay between the germline ends. The CDR3 runs to 12 residues. Germline lookup yields CDR1 GTSNPN and CDR2 SVGIG (reference sequence).

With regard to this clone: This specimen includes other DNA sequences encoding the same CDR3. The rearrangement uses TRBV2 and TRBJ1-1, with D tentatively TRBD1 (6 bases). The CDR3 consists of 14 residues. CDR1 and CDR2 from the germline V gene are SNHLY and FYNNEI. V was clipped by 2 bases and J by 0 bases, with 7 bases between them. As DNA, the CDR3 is TGTGCCAGCAGTGAACAGGGGTTGAACACTGAAGCTTTCTTT. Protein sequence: CASSEQGLNTEAFF.

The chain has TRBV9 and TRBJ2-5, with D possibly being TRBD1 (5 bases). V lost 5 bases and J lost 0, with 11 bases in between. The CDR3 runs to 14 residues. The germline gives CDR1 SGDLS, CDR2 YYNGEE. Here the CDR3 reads CASRPTGNQETQYF. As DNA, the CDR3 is TGTGCCAGCAGGCCTACAGGCAACCAAGAGACCCAGTACTTC.

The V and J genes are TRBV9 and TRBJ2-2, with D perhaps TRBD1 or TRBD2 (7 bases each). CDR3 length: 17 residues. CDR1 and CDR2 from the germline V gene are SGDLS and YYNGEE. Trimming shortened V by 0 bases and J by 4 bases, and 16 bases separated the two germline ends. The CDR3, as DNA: TGTGCCAGCAGCGTAGGCTGGGGGGGACAGTCCACCGGGGAGCTGTTTTTT. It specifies CASSVGWGGQSTGELFF.

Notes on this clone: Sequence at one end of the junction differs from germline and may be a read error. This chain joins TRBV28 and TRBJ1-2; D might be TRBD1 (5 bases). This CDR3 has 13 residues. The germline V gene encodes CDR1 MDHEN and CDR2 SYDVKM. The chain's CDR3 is CAGRQSADGGYTF. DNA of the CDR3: TGTGCCGGCAGACAGTCCGCGGACGGTGGCTACACCTTC.